The 13 T cell receptor beta chains given below trace back to one sample, sequenced in a study of T cell changes during pregnancy in multiple sclerosis. Measured with immunoSEQ multiplex PCR; TCRdb has only the in-frame clones, and not every one. This sample yields 57,000 or so clones, of which roughly 88% are seen a single time; less than 2% belongs to the top ten. The starting material was peripheral blood, obtained in the first trimester of pregnancy. The receptors here all came from a female donor with multiple sclerosis, enrolled in a pregnancy study.

This clone was detected once. The rearrangement uses TRBV7-3 and TRBJ2-1; 11 nucleotides align to TRBD2. CDR1 is SGHTA and CDR2 is FQGTGA in the germline V gene. There are 15 residues in the CDR3. V lost 3 bases, J lost 4 bases, and 2 bases stayed unmatched. The chain's CDR3 is CASSLTSGAYNEQFF. As DNA, the CDR3 is TGTGCCAGCAGCTTGACTAGCGGGGCTTACAATGAGCAGTTCTTC.

The rearrangement uses TRBV7-9 and TRBJ2-5; 7 bases line up with TRBD2. Per the germline V gene, CDR1 is SEHNR and CDR2 is FQNEAQ (reference sequence). Unmatched junction bases numbered 4, after V lost 0 bases and J lost 3 bases. This CDR3 has 15 residues. CDR3 loop: CASSLAGGEEETQYF. DNA for the CDR3: TGTGCCAGCAGCTTAGCTGGGGGGGAGGAAGAGACCCAGTACTTC.

V and J are TRBV7-9 and TRBJ2-5; 11 bases match TRBD2. The CDR3 is made up of 16 amino acids. Germline V gene lookup returns CDR1 SEHNR and CDR2 FQNEAQ (reference sequence). V lost 4 bases, J lost 5 bases, and 9 bases stayed unmatched. Written as DNA, the CDR3 is TGTGCCAGCAGCTCCCGCGGACTAGCGGGTCGGGAGACCCAGTACTTC. Translating it yields CASSSRGLAGRETQYF. The whole variable domain, filled in from reference TRBV7-9 and TRBJ2-5, reads DTGVSQNPRHKITKRGQNVTFRCDPISEHNRLYWYRQTLGQGPEFLTYFQNEAQLEKSRLLSDRFSAERPKGSFSTLEIQRTEQGDSAMYLCASSSRGLAGRETQYFGPGTRLLVL.

The V call is TRBV28, the J call TRBJ1-1; possible D gene TRBD1, 5 bases. Germline assignment: CDR1 MDHEN and CDR2 SYDVKM. The V end was cut by 11 bases, the J end by 2 bases, with 18 bases between. This CDR3 spans 14 amino acids. The CDR3: CASLALGGNTEAFF. The DNA for the CDR3 is TGTGCCTCCCTAGCACTGGGGGGTAACACTGAAGCTTTCTTT.

The J gene is TRBJ2-7, the V gene TRBV5-1, with 8 positions matching TRBD2. This CDR3 has 14 amino acids. The germline V gene encodes CDR1 SGHRS and CDR2 YFSETQ. The ends lost 4 bases at V and 2 bases at J; junction bases unmatched: 5. CDR3 in amino acids: CASSPGGATYEQYF. The CDR3 coding sequence is TGCGCCAGCAGCCCGGGGGGGGCGACCTACGAGCAGTACTTC. The full variable domain, in which reference TRBV5-1 and TRBJ2-7 provide the parts outside the CDR3, is KAGVTQTPRYLIKTRGQQVTLSCSPISGHRSVSWYQQTPGQGLQFLFEYFSETQRNKGNFPGRFSGRQFSNSRSEMNVSTLELGDSALYLCASSPGGATYEQYFGPGTRLTVT.

The gene calls are TRBV7-2 and TRBJ2-2; 13 nucleotides agree with TRBD2. The CDR3 consists of 18 residues. J lost 2 bases, V lost 5 bases, and 8 bases had no gene match. CDR1 is SGHTA, CDR2 FQGNSA, per germline. The CDR3 region has the DNA TGTGCCAGCAGCCATACTGCGGGACTAGCGGGAAACACCGGGGAGCTGTTTTTT. The encoded protein is CASSHTAGLAGNTGELFF.

DNA for the CDR3: TGTGCCAGCAGCTTCAGGTCACAAGAGACCCAGTACTTC. Its translation is CASSFRSQETQYF. The chain is built from TRBV5-4 and TRBJ2-5; D is undetermined. V dropped 2 bases and J dropped 2 bases, with 7 bases sitting between them. The CDR3 covers 13 residues. Germline-derived CDR1 and CDR2 are SGHNT and YYREEE (reference sequence).

The rearrangement links TRBV21-1 to TRBJ2-5; whether TRBD2, the table's D call, matches the DNA was not checked. TRBV21-1 is flagged as a pseudogene. The CDR3 loop spans 15 amino acids. The CDR3 nucleotides are TGTGCCAGCAGCAAATGGGTGACTGATCAAGAGACCCAGTACTTC. This translates into CASSKWVTDQETQYF.

The chain joins TRBV28 to TRBJ1-5, with unresolved D. Trimming shortened V by 5 bases and J by 4 bases, and 15 bases separated the two germline ends. Germline V gene lookup returns CDR1 MDHEN and CDR2 SYDVKM. This CDR3 region has 15 residues. CDR3 DNA sequence: TGTGCCAGCAGTCCCCTTGGGAGCGGGAATCAGCCCCAGCATTTT. Amino acids: CASSPLGSGNQPQHF.

The genes are TRBV4-2 and TRBJ2-7, with 7 bases aligning to TRBD2. Germline values: CDR1 LGHNA, CDR2 YNFKEQ. The CDR3 contains 18 residues. Germline trimming cut 0 bases from V and 2 bases from J; bases unmatched to any gene: 13. CDR3 region: CASSQESVGEGLAYEQYF. CDR3 coding DNA: TGTGCCAGCAGCCAAGAAAGTGTGGGGGAGGGCCTGGCCTACGAGCAGTACTTC.

The genes are TRBV5-4 and TRBJ2-3; the D gene is possibly TRBD2 (5 bases). The CDR3 length is 15 residues. V was clipped by 0 bases and J by 4 bases, with 12 bases between them. Germline CDR1 reads SGHNT; CDR2 reads YYREEE (reference sequence). CDR3 in DNA: TGTGCCAGCAGCTTGGTCCCGGGCGGGCCAGATACGCAGTATTTT. Its translation is CASSLVPGGPDTQYF. The variable domain in full, completed from reference TRBV5-4 and TRBJ2-3, reads ETGVTQSPTHLIKTRGQQVTLRCSSQSGHNTVSWYQQALGQGPQFIFQYYREEENGRGNFPPRFSGLQFPNYSSELNVNALELDDSALYLCASSLVPGGPDTQYFGPGTRLTVL.

The chain links TRBV7-9 to TRBJ1-2, with 8 bases fitting TRBD1. V trimming: 5 bases; J trimming: 4 bases; junction bases outside the gene matches: 6. CDR3 length: 14 amino acids. CDR1 and CDR2 (germline): SEHNR, FQNEAQ (reference sequence). The CDR3 here is CASSRDRFRYGYTF. The CDR3 region has the DNA TGTGCCAGCAGCCGGGACAGGTTTCGCTATGGCTACACCTTC.

The chain employs TRBV19 and TRBJ2-7; D remains ambiguous. Germline values: CDR1 LNHDA, CDR2 SQIVND (reference sequence). Trimming stripped 5 bases from V and 6 bases from J, with 14 bases between. The CDR3 consists of 13 residues. The CDR3 reads CASSVTSTPEQYF. CDR3 DNA: TGTGCCAGTAGTGTAACCTCGACACCCGAGCAGTACTTC.